Below are 32 T cell receptor beta chains sequenced from a single sample in a study of blood T cell repertoires in COVID-19. Clones were read by immunoSEQ multiplex PCR, and TCRdb kept only the in-frame ones, dropping some. The sample shows nearly 250,000 clones, 70% to 85% of them seen only once. Sequencing used peripheral blood. The receptors here all came from a woman at least 80 years old with acute or convalescent COVID-19.

The chain couples TRBV20-1 to TRBJ2-3; possible D gene TRBD1, 7 bases. Trimming pared 6 bases from V and 8 bases from J, leaving 12 bases between. The CDR3 length is 11 residues. The V gene's germline CDR1 is DFQATT and CDR2 SNEGSKA (reference sequence). The CDR3, as DNA: TGCAGTGCGCCAGGGGGAGGTACGCAGTATTTT. Translating it yields CSAPGGGTQYF.

The chain links TRBV18 to TRBJ2-2, with TRBD2 matching 12 bases. Germline loops: CDR1 KGHSH, CDR2 LQKENI. The CDR3 is 16 residues long. The junction had 5 bases not matched to a gene; V was cut back by 3 bases and J by 6 bases. The chain's CDR3 is CASSPATSGGSGELFF. The DNA for the CDR3 is TGTGCCAGCTCACCCGCAACTAGCGGGGGGTCCGGGGAGCTGTTTTTT.

The V and J genes are TRBV7-8 and TRBJ2-1; 7 bases are shared with TRBD2. V gave up 0 bases and J gave up 3 bases; unmatched junction bases: 8. The CDR3 runs 17 residues. Germline-derived CDR1 and CDR2 are SGHVS and FQNEAQ. The CDR3 DNA reads TGTGCCAGCAGCTTAGCTACGGCGGAGCGGGGCTACAATGAGCAGTTCTTC. It codes for CASSLATAERGYNEQFF.

This clone showed up just once. J is TRBJ2-7 and V is TRBV2; a weak D match, TRBD2 (7 bases). This CDR3 spans 14 amino acids. CDR1 SNHLY and CDR2 FYNNEI come from the germline V gene. V lost 3 bases and J 4 bases, leaving 13 bases between the germline ends. The CDR3 sequence is CASSEGGGRYEQYF. The CDR3 region has the DNA TGTGCCAGCAGTGAGGGAGGGGGGCGTTACGAGCAGTACTTC.

The rearrangement joins TRBV6-6 to TRBJ2-5; D possibly corresponds to TRBD1 (6 bases). The CDR3 extends over 14 amino acids. CDR1 and CDR2 (germline): MNHNY, SVGAGI (reference sequence). V gave up 5 bases and J gave up 5 bases, with 15 bases separating them. CDR3 DNA sequence: TGTGCCAGCAGTGATAATTACAGGGACGAGACCCAGTACTTC. This codes for CASSDNYRDETQYF.

The chain joins TRBV5-5 to TRBJ1-1; D call uncertain. The length of the CDR3 is 12 residues. V dropped 1 base and J dropped 10 bases, with 11 bases sitting between them. The V gene's germline CDR1 is SGHKS and CDR2 YYEKEE (reference sequence). CDR3 residues: CASSLLGERAFF. In DNA, the CDR3 is TGTGCCAGCAGCTTGCTCGGGGAGAGAGCTTTCTTT.

The gene calls are TRBV19 and TRBJ2-7; TRBD1 agrees at 10 bases. CDR3 length equals 15 residues. Germline-derived CDR1 and CDR2 are LNHDA and SQIVND (reference sequence). V trimming: 3 bases; J trimming: 4 bases; junction bases outside the gene matches: 6. CDR3 coding DNA: TGTGCCAGTAGTATCAAAGGACAGGGGGAGTACGAGCAGTACTTC. Translating gives CASSIKGQGEYEQYF. Complete variable domain (other parts from reference TRBV19 and TRBJ2-7): DGGITQSPKYLFRKEGQNVTLSCEQNLNHDAMYWYRQDPGQGLRLIYYSQIVNDFQKGDIAEGYSVSREKKESFPLTVTSAQKNPTAFYLCASSIKGQGEYEQYFGPGTRLTVT.

The chain joins TRBV28 to TRBJ2-7; D is uncertain. The CDR3 has 12 residues. Germline values: CDR1 MDHEN, CDR2 SYDVKM. V dropped 4 bases and J dropped 3 bases, with 7 bases sitting between them. CDR3 protein: CASSSTNYEQYF. The CDR3 coding sequence is TGTGCCAGCAGTTCCACTAACTACGAGCAGTACTTC.

The CDR3 DNA is TGCGCCAGCAGCCAAGGGGGGGGGCCTTACAATGAGCAGTTCTTC. This gives the protein CASSQGGGPYNEQFF. J is TRBJ2-1 and V is TRBV4-3, with a possible D match to TRBD2 (7 bases). Trimming removed 1 base at V and 4 bases at J, with 11 bases between. Germline-derived CDR1 and CDR2 are LGHNA and YSLEER. The CDR3 is made up of 15 amino acids.

The rearrangement uses TRBV10-2 and TRBJ2-2; 9 positions agree with TRBD2. CDR1 is WSHSY and CDR2 is SAAADI in the germline V gene. This CDR3 is built from 15 residues. Germline trimming cut 8 bases from V and 2 bases from J; bases unmatched to any gene: 6. The DNA for the CDR3 is TGCGCCAGCTCAGTAGCGGGAGTTAACACCGGGGAGCTGTTTTTT. This translates into CASSVAGVNTGELFF.

The rearrangement uses TRBV7-2 and TRBJ2-7; 8 bases agree with TRBD2. V was pared by 10 bases and J by 5 bases, with 10 bases of the junction left unmatched. Per the germline V gene, CDR1 is SGHTA and CDR2 is FQGNSA. The CDR3 totals 13 residues. CDR3 sequence reads: CAIRRAGENEQYF. CDR3 sequence (DNA): TGTGCCATCCGAAGAGCGGGAGAGAACGAGCAGTACTTC.

This chain connects TRBV4-1 to TRBJ1-4, with 10 nucleotides matching TRBD1. The CDR3 extends over 16 amino acids. Trimming at V came to 4 bases and at J to 8 bases, leaving 10 bases not matched to a gene. CDR1 and CDR2 (germline): MGHRA, YSYEKL. The CDR3 sequence is CASSRDMGQGREKLFF. In DNA, the CDR3 is TGCGCCAGCAGCCGAGACATGGGACAGGGGAGAGAAAAACTGTTTTTT.

The table lists this clone with a few counts. The chain recombines TRBV19 with TRBJ1-2, with TRBD1 matching over 10 bases. This CDR3 has 15 amino acids. Trimming cost V 3 bases and J 4 bases; bases outside gene matches: 5. Germline CDR1 LNHDA, CDR2 SQIVND (reference sequence). The CDR3 sequence: CASSMGQGTRYGYTF. The CDR3 DNA sequence: TGTGCCAGTAGTATGGGACAGGGGACGCGCTATGGCTACACCTTC.

The rearrangement uses TRBV5-1 and TRBJ2-3; 13 bases map to TRBD2. The germline V gene encodes CDR1 SGHRS and CDR2 YFSETQ. The CDR3 extends over 15 amino acids. With V trimmed by 5 bases and J by 5 bases, 5 bases remained unmatched. CDR3 residues: CASRLAGGRGDTQYF. Here the CDR3 DNA reads TGCGCCAGCAGACTAGCGGGGGGGAGAGGAGATACGCAGTATTTT.

This clone was detected a few times. The chain couples TRBV10-3 to TRBJ2-1; 9 bases fit TRBD1. The CDR3 sequence is 14 residues long. Trimming at V came to 8 bases and at J to 8 bases, leaving 10 bases not matched to a gene. Germline V lookup: CDR1 ENHRY, CDR2 SYGVKD. The CDR3: CAIRRTGAVDEQFF. The CDR3 DNA sequence: TGTGCCATCCGGAGGACAGGGGCCGTAGATGAGCAGTTCTTC.

The rearrangement links TRBV2 to TRBJ2-3; D is unresolved. The CDR3 has 14 residues. The V gene lost 5 bases and the J gene lost 4 bases, with 13 bases spanning the gap. Looked up from germline, CDR1 is SNHLY and CDR2 is FYNNEI. The CDR3 here is CASSPTGLPDTQYF. In nucleotides, the CDR3 is TGTGCCAGCAGTCCGACCGGGTTGCCAGATACGCAGTATTTT.

V usage is TRBV6-2 or TRBV6-3 and J usage is TRBJ1-1; 7 positions match TRBD1. Trimming took 2 bases from V and 1 from J; bases not matched to a gene: 7. Germline lookup yields CDR1 MNHEY and CDR2 SVGEGT. The length of the CDR3 is 16 residues. In DNA form, the CDR3 reads TGTGCCAGCAGTTACCCCCCGACAGGGCCGAACACTGAAGCTTTCTTT. Amino acids: CASSYPPTGPNTEAFF.

This chain links TRBV2 with TRBJ1-1; a weak D match, TRBD1 (5 bases). This CDR3 comprises 15 residues. V was trimmed by 4 bases and J by 7 bases, leaving 19 bases between them. CDR1 is SNHLY, CDR2 FYNNEI, per germline. Here the CDR3 DNA reads TGTGCCAGCAGTGGAAGTCCCCGACACGGGGGTGAAGCTTTCTTT. This translates into CASSGSPRHGGEAFF.

This chain joins TRBV7-3 and TRBJ2-7; tentatively, D is TRBD1 (6 bases). Germline V CDR1 and CDR2: SGHTA, FQGTGA. The CDR3 sequence is 14 residues long. Trimming took 2 bases from V and 3 from J, leaving 11 bases between them. CDR3 region: CASSLLPQGYEQYF. CDR3 nucleotides: TGTGCCAGCAGCTTACTCCCACAGGGCTACGAGCAGTACTTC.

The genes are TRBV18 and TRBJ2-1; 9 nucleotides line up with TRBD1. This CDR3 comprises 15 residues. After removal of 4 bases from V and 9 bases from J, the junction contained 10 bases not matched to a gene. Germline CDR1 KGHSH, CDR2 LQKENI. The CDR3 sequence is CASSRGQGRAGEQFF. The CDR3 nucleotides read TGTGCCAGCTCACGAGGACAGGGGAGAGCGGGTGAGCAGTTCTTC.

The rearrangement uses TRBV11-2 and TRBJ1-4; D ambiguous. V was clipped by 3 bases and J by 7 bases, with 12 bases between them. The germline V gene encodes CDR1 SGHAT and CDR2 FQNNGV. The CDR3 has 14 residues. CDR3 in amino acids: CASSLGREFEKLFF. CDR3 nucleotides: TGTGCCAGCAGCTTGGGCAGAGAGTTTGAAAAACTGTTTTTT.

The CDR3 region is CASSLENQPQHF. CDR3 coding DNA: TGTGCCAGCAGCCTCGAGAATCAGCCCCAGCATTTT. This chain joins TRBV7-9 and TRBJ1-5, with no clear D. CDR1 and CDR2 from the germline V gene are SEHNR and FQNEAQ (reference sequence). This CDR3 spans 12 amino acids. V lost 5 bases and J lost 4, with 6 bases in between. Together with reference TRBV7-9 and TRBJ1-5, the CDR3 gives the full variable domain: DTGVSQNPRHKITKRGQNVTFRCDPISEHNRLYWYRQTLGQGPEFLTYFQNEAQLEKSRLLSDRFSAERPKGSFSTLEIQRTEQGDSAMYLCASSLENQPQHFGDGTRLSIL.

Here the CDR3 reads CASSVRDRVMMNTEAFF. CDR3 DNA sequence: TGTGCCAGCAGCGTCCGGGACAGGGTAATGATGAACACTGAAGCTTTCTTT. V is TRBV9 and J is TRBJ1-1; 9 nucleotides line up with TRBD1. The V gene's germline CDR1 is SGDLS and CDR2 YYNGEE. The ends lost 2 bases at V and 0 bases at J; junction bases unmatched: 8. The CDR3 has 17 amino acids.

V and J are TRBV23-1 and TRBJ1-5; 7 nucleotides match TRBD1. TRBV23-1 carries the ORF label, with uncertain function. V gave up 4 bases and J gave up 0 bases; unmatched junction bases: 6. The CDR3 is made up of 16 amino acids. As DNA, the CDR3 is TGCGCCAGCAGTCGTGCTGGACAGGTTAGCAATCAGCCCCAGCATTTT. Protein product: CASSRAGQVSNQPQHF.

The chain combines TRBV4-3 with TRBJ2-5; tentative D call: TRBD1 (6 bases). The V end was cut by 0 bases, the J end by 2 bases, with 7 bases between. Germline CDR1 is LGHNA and CDR2 is YSLEER. This CDR3 contains 14 residues. CDR3 nucleotide sequence: TGCGCCAGCAGCCAAGATGGGACACAAGAGACCCAGTACTTC. This translates into CASSQDGTQETQYF.

This clone was found once. The CDR3 coding sequence is TGTGCCAGCAGCGCGACGGGGGTCTACGAGCAGTACTTC. It yields the protein CASSATGVYEQYF. The chain recombines TRBV7-9 with TRBJ2-7, with D maybe TRBD2 (6 bases). Looked up from germline, CDR1 is SEHNR and CDR2 is FQNEAQ (reference sequence). Trimming shortened V by 5 bases and J by 3 bases, and 11 bases separated the two germline ends. The CDR3 is made up of 13 amino acids.

This chain joins TRBV5-4 and TRBJ2-6; the match to TRBD2 covers 7 bases. Germline-derived CDR1 and CDR2 are SGHNT and YYREEE (reference sequence). The ends lost 3 bases at V and 2 bases at J; junction bases unmatched: 2. The CDR3 is made up of 15 amino acids. The CDR3 DNA reads as TGTGCCAGCAGCTCAACTAGCGCTGGGGCCAACGTCCTGACTTTC. Translating gives CASSSTSAGANVLTF.

The chain is built from TRBV12-3 or TRBV12-4 and TRBJ1-1; D gene uncertain. The ends were cut back, 10 bases at V and 5 bases at J, with 17 bases in the middle. The CDR3 is 13 amino acids. The CDR3 protein is CATSGRRGTEAFF. The CDR3 DNA reads TGTGCCACCTCCGGGAGGCGGGGTACTGAAGCTTTCTTT.

This chain uses TRBV7-8 with TRBJ2-3; 8 bases are a match to TRBD1. J was trimmed by 4 bases and V by 7 bases; bases with no gene match: 7. CDR3 length equals 14 residues. CDR1 is SGHVS and CDR2 is FQNEAQ in the germline V gene. The CDR3 here is CASTRDRTSDTQYF. CDR3 coding DNA: TGTGCCAGCACCAGGGACAGGACTTCAGATACGCAGTATTTT.

This clone was detected only a few times. The chain uses TRBV6-6 and TRBJ1-1, with TRBD1 identical over 9 bases. V lost 2 bases to trimming and J lost 5 bases; unmatched junction nucleotides: 9. The CDR3 runs 16 residues. Germline V gene data show CDR1 as MNHNY and CDR2 as SVGAGI (reference sequence). This CDR3 is CASSYGTGLVWTEAFF. The CDR3 DNA reads as TGTGCCAGCAGTTACGGGACAGGGCTTGTATGGACTGAAGCTTTCTTT.

V is TRBV13 and J is TRBJ2-3, with TRBD2 matching over 12 bases. Looked up from germline, CDR1 is PRHDT and CDR2 is FYEKMQ (reference sequence). The CDR3 loop spans 17 amino acids. The V gene end was trimmed by 1 base and the J gene end by 5 bases; junction bases not matched to a gene: 7. The CDR3 spells CASSLEASGRALDTQYF. For the CDR3, the DNA is TGTGCCAGCAGCTTAGAGGCTAGCGGGAGGGCCTTAGATACGCAGTATTTT.

V and J are TRBV6-2 or TRBV6-3 and TRBJ1-2, with 7 bases lining up with TRBD1. Germline loops: CDR1 MNHEY, CDR2 SVGEGT. The CDR3 contains 13 residues. V was clipped by 5 bases and J by 2 bases; unmatched bases: 2. The CDR3, as DNA: TGTGCCAGCAGTAAGACAGGGAACTATGGCTACACCTTC. Translation: CASSKTGNYGYTF.